This TCR beta chain was sequenced during a study of T cell responses to AZD1222 COVID-19 vaccine. The length of the CDR3 is 16 residues. Broader study findings: Possibly, clonal diversity was underestimated; donors were largely white British and included more females. The study found Spike-specific TCR breadth and depth rose after two AZD1222 doses. Dominant CD4 TCR responses targeted spike regions 160-218 and 743-854.

The data were produced by immunoSEQ multiplex PCR, yet TCRdb's version contains in-frame clones alone and is incomplete. The table lists tens of thousands of clones, roughly 92% of them singletons, with 3.1% in the top ten. Second-dose intervals of approximately 4 or approximately 12 weeks were pooled. By sample fraction, this clone is medium-sized (0.01 to 0.1%). Its antigen remains unknown. Sequences were derived from peripheral blood, sampled 28 days after the second AZD1222 dose. The rearrangement links TRBV21-1 to TRBJ1-2. TRBV21-1 is a pseudogene. The receptor comes from an adult who received the AZD1222 COVID-19 vaccine. The CDR3 spells CASSHPNTSSNYGYTF. DNA for the CDR3: TGTGCCAGCAGCCATCCAAATACGAGCAGTAACTATGGCTACACCTTC.